This T cell receptor beta chain was identified during a study of OX40 agonist ivuxolimab in advanced cancers. Repertoires were generated with immunoSEQ multiplex PCR, while TCRdb's copy carries only in-frame clones and drops some. The sample yields around 25,000 clones, 80% to 90% seen once. The CDR3 has 14 amino acids. Germline values: CDR1 SGHRS, CDR2 YFSETQ. Trimming took 2 bases from V and 5 from J, leaving 13 bases between them. The V and J genes are TRBV5-1 and TRBJ1-2; D not resolved. The starting material was CD4+ or CD8+ T cells sorted from blood, obtained in a trial of the OX40 agonist ivuxolimab. The receptor comes from an adult with an advanced solid tumor such as melanoma, head and neck, liver or kidney cancer. The CDR3 nucleotides are TGCGCCAGCAGCTTAGGCTGGGATGGGTATGGCTACACCTTC. This codes for CASSLGWDGYGYTF.